The rows below give T cell receptor beta chains drawn from one sample of a study of cytomegalovirus exposure and HLA in healthy donors. TCRdb's table, derived via immunoSEQ multiplex PCR, lists solely in-frame clones and lacks some. The sample records over 150,000 clones, 77% being singletons. The sample was PBMCs. These receptors originate from a woman aged 25-40 years in good health and CMV-seropositive. Each CDR3 is given with its conserved first and last residue. The order of the fields is V gene, clone size, J gene, CDR3 length, D gene, CDR3 protein, CDR3 DNA. A D gene is named only where the DNA matches it firmly. Not every row has a clone size; where given, it reads once, few, many or a size class.

v_gene: TRBV2; abundance: few; j_gene: TRBJ1-1; len: 14; d_gene: .; CDR3aa: CASTGPPMNTEAFF; CDR3nt: TGTGCCAGCACTGGTCCCCCTATGAACACTGAAGCTTTCTTT
v_gene: TRBV6-4; abundance: .; j_gene: TRBJ2-1; len: 15; d_gene: TRBD2; CDR3aa: CASSEWTSGLNEQFF; CDR3nt: TGTGCCAGCAGTGAGTGGACTAGCGGACTGAATGAGCAGTTCTTC
v_gene: TRBV5-1; abundance: .; j_gene: TRBJ1-1; len: 15; d_gene: .; CDR3aa: CASSFTALGNTEAFF; CDR3nt: TGCGCCAGCAGCTTTACAGCCCTTGGGAACACTGAAGCTTTCTTT
v_gene: TRBV4-3; abundance: .; j_gene: TRBJ1-4; len: 20; d_gene: TRBD1; CDR3aa: CASSQDNPGQILSFNEKLFF; CDR3nt: TGCGCCAGCAGCCAGGATAATCCGGGACAGATATTGTCATTTAATGAAAAACTGTTTTTT
v_gene: TRBV2; abundance: .; j_gene: TRBJ1-5; len: 15; d_gene: .; CDR3aa: CASSLRIGQNQPQHF; CDR3nt: TGTGCCAGCAGTTTACGAATAGGACAGAATCAGCCCCAGCATTTT
v_gene: TRBV9; abundance: .; j_gene: TRBJ2-7; len: 15; d_gene: TRBD2; CDR3aa: CASSVTASGTGEQYF; CDR3nt: TGTGCCAGCAGCGTAACGGCTAGCGGGACGGGGGAGCAGTACTTC
v_gene: TRBV30; abundance: .; j_gene: TRBJ2-7; len: 14; d_gene: .; CDR3aa: CAWSAGQFVYEQYF; CDR3nt: TGTGCCTGGAGTGCAGGGCAATTCGTATACGAGCAGTACTTC
v_gene: TRBV6-1; abundance: .; j_gene: TRBJ2-1; len: 15; d_gene: .; CDR3aa: CASSEQGGFYNEQFF; CDR3nt: TGTGCCAGCAGTGAGCAGGGGGGATTCTACAATGAGCAGTTCTTC
v_gene: TRBV5-1; abundance: .; j_gene: TRBJ2-3; len: 15; d_gene: TRBD2; CDR3aa: CASSDSGSRSDTQYF; CDR3nt: TGCGCCAGCAGCGATAGCGGGAGTAGATCAGATACGCAGTATTTT
v_gene: TRBV5-1; abundance: .; j_gene: TRBJ2-2; len: 15; d_gene: TRBD2; CDR3aa: CASSLRPSGTGELFF; CDR3nt: TGCGCCAGCAGCTTGCGTCCTAGCGGCACCGGGGAGCTGTTTTTT
v_gene: TRBV11-3; abundance: .; j_gene: TRBJ2-3; len: 15; d_gene: .; CDR3aa: CASNPGSPETDTQYF; CDR3nt: TGTGCCAGCAACCCCGGGTCTCCCGAAACAGATACGCAGTATTTT
v_gene: TRBV30; abundance: .; j_gene: TRBJ1-3; len: 15; d_gene: TRBD1; CDR3aa: CAWSPDRGPGNTIYF; CDR3nt: TGTGCCTGGAGTCCGGACAGGGGCCCTGGAAACACCATATATTTT
v_gene: TRBV6-5; abundance: .; j_gene: TRBJ1-5; len: 12; d_gene: .; CDR3aa: CASRAGNQPQHF; CDR3nt: TGTGCCAGTAGGGCAGGGAATCAGCCCCAGCATTTT
v_gene: TRBV5-1; abundance: once; j_gene: TRBJ2-5; len: 16; d_gene: TRBD2; CDR3aa: CASSLGPTSGQETQYF; CDR3nt: TGCGCCAGCAGCTTGGGGCCGACTAGCGGACAAGAGACCCAGTACTTC
v_gene: TRBV29-1; abundance: .; j_gene: TRBJ2-1; len: 9; d_gene: .; CDR3aa: CSVEREQFF; CDR3nt: TGCAGCGTTGAGCGGGAGCAGTTCTTC
v_gene: TRBV7-8; abundance: .; j_gene: TRBJ1-4; len: 13; d_gene: .; CDR3aa: CASRPRGAEKLFF; CDR3nt: TGTGCCAGCAGGCCTAGGGGCGCCGAAAAACTGTTTTTT
v_gene: TRBV4-1; abundance: .; j_gene: TRBJ1-2; len: 15; d_gene: .; CDR3aa: CASSQGSPAPGGYTF; CDR3nt: TGCGCCAGCAGCCAAGGTTCCCCGGCCCCCGGGGGCTACACCTTC
v_gene: TRBV29-1; abundance: .; j_gene: TRBJ2-1; len: 19; d_gene: TRBD2; CDR3aa: CSVGPGGLAGGPGYNEQFF; CDR3nt: TGCAGCGTTGGCCCAGGGGGGCTAGCGGGAGGGCCAGGCTACAATGAGCAGTTCTTC
v_gene: TRBV7-2; abundance: .; j_gene: TRBJ2-7; len: 14; d_gene: TRBD2; CDR3aa: CASSLASGSSEQYF; CDR3nt: TGTGCCAGCAGCTTGGCTAGCGGGAGCTCCGAGCAGTACTTC
v_gene: TRBV19; abundance: .; j_gene: TRBJ1-2; len: 16; d_gene: TRBD1; CDR3aa: CASSMSTGTGLYGYTF; CDR3nt: TGTGCCAGTAGTATGTCGACCGGGACAGGGCTCTATGGCTACACCTTC
v_gene: TRBV15; abundance: .; j_gene: TRBJ2-1; len: 18; d_gene: TRBD2; CDR3aa: CATSREYPGLAGWFEQFF; CDR3nt: TGTGCCACCAGCAGAGAGTACCCGGGACTAGCGGGATGGTTTGAGCAGTTCTTC
v_gene: TRBV13; abundance: few; j_gene: TRBJ2-6; len: 15; d_gene: .; CDR3aa: CASSLGRSGANVLTF; CDR3nt: TGTGCCAGCAGCTTAGGTCGTTCTGGGGCCAACGTCCTGACTTTC
v_gene: TRBV7-2; abundance: .; j_gene: TRBJ1-1; len: 14; d_gene: TRBD1; CDR3aa: CASSGQGPGTEAFF; CDR3nt: TGTGCCAGCAGCGGACAGGGGCCGGGCACTGAAGCTTTCTTT
v_gene: TRBV5-1; abundance: .; j_gene: TRBJ1-2; len: 15; d_gene: TRBD1; CDR3aa: CASSPQGAVDYGYTF; CDR3nt: TGCGCCAGCAGCCCACAGGGGGCGGTCGACTATGGCTACACCTTC
v_gene: TRBV19; abundance: .; j_gene: TRBJ1-3; len: 15; d_gene: .; CDR3aa: CASSIGGRATDTIYF; CDR3nt: TGTGCCAGTAGTATAGGAGGCAGGGCGACGGACACCATATATTTT